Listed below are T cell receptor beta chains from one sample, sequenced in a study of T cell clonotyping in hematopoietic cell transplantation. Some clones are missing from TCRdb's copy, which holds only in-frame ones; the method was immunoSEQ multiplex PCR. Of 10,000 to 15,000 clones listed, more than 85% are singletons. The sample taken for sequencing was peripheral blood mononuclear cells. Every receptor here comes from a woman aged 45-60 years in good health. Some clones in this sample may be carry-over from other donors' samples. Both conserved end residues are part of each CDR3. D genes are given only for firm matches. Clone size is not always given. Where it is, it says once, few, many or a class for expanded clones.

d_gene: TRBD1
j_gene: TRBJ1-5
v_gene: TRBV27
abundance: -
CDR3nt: TGTGCCAGCAGTGATACCCAGGGGGTCCTTAGCAATCAGCCCCAGCATTTT
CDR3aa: CASSDTQGVLSNQPQHF

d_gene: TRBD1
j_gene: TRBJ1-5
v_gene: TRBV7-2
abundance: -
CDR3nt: TGTGCCAGCAGCTTCGGAGGGGGCGCCGGCCAGCCCCAGCATTTT
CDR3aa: CASSFGGGAGQPQHF

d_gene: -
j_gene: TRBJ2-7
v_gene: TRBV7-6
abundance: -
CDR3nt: TGTGCCAGCAGCTTAGCAGGGTTCGAGCAGTACTTC
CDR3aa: CASSLAGFEQYF

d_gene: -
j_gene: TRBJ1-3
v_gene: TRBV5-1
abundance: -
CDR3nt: TGCGCCAGCAACGACTCTGGAAACACCATATATTTT
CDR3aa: CASNDSGNTIYF

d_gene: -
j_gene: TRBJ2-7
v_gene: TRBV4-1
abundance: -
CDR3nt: TGCGCCAGCAGCCAAGGTTCGAACTACGAGCAGTACTTC
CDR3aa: CASSQGSNYEQYF

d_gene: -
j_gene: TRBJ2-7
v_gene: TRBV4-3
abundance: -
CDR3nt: TGCGCCAGCAGCCAAGAATCGGACTACTACTACGAGCAGTACTTC
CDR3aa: CASSQESDYYYEQYF

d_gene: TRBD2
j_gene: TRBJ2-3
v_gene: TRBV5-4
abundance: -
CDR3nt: TGTGCCAGCAGCTCTCGACTAGCGGGGGACACAACGGACACAGATACGCAGTATTTT
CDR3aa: CASSSRLAGDTTDTDTQYF

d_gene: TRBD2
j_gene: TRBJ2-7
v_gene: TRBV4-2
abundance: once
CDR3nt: TGTGCCAGCAGCCAAGATTTCAGCGGGGGCCTTAACCTCTACGAGCAGTACTTC
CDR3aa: CASSQDFSGGLNLYEQYF

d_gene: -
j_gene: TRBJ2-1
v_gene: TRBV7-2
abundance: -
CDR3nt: TGTGCCAGCAGCTCCGACTTTGGGGTCTACAATGAGCAGTTCTTC
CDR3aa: CASSSDFGVYNEQFF

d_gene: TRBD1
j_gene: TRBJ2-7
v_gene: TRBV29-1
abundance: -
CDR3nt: TGCAGCGTGGTTACAGACAGGGGCGAGCAGTACTTC
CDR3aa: CSVVTDRGEQYF